A selection of T cell receptor beta chains follows, all from one sample in a study of cytomegalovirus exposure and HLA in healthy donors. Produced via immunoSEQ multiplex PCR; TCRdb's table is partial and in-frame only. The table shows around 250,000 clones, with 90% occurring only once. The sample comprised PBMCs. The receptors here all came from a woman in her twenties or thirties in good health and CMV-seronegative. Both conserved end residues are part of each CDR3. Fields, in order: D gene, V gene, J gene, CDR3 protein. D genes are given only for firm matches.

>.|TRBV30|TRBJ2-5
CAWSVENGGETQYF
>.|TRBV5-6|TRBJ2-4
CASSFGGLKYF
>TRBD1|TRBV10-3|TRBJ2-7
CAISVRDRAKSSAYEQYF
>TRBD2|TRBV6-4|TRBJ2-1
CASSRTSGSDEQFF
>.|TRBV9|TRBJ2-2
CASSVARDVTNTGELFF
>TRBD1|TRBV10-2|TRBJ1-1
CASSDRQGTNTEAFF
>.|TRBV19|TRBJ1-5
CASRRVNQPQHF
>.|TRBV9|TRBJ1-2
CASSVALTPGGYTF
>TRBD2|TRBV7-9|TRBJ2-2
CASKSGGNTGELFF
>TRBD2|TRBV5-6|TRBJ2-1
CASSQRLAYYNEQFF
>.|TRBV6-1|TRBJ1-1
CASSERVGEAFF
>.|TRBV12-5|TRBJ2-1
CASGLTGAEQFF
>TRBD1|TRBV6-1|TRBJ1-3
CASSEAGDRDRNTIYF
>.|TRBV9|TRBJ2-1
CASSVEVGTQQFF